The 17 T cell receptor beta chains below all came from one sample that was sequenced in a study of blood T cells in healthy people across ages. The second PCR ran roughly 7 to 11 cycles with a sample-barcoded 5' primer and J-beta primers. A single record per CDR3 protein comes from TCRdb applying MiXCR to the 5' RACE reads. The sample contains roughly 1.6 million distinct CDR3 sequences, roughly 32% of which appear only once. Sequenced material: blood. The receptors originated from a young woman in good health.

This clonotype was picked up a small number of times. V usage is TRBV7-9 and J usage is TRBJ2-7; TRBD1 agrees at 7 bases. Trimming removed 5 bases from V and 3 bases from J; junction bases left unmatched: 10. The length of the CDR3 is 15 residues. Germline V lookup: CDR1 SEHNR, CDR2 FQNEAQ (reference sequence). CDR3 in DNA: TGTGCCAGCAGCGGTGATACAGGGGACGGCTACGAGCAGTACTTC. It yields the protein CASSGDTGDGYEQYF.

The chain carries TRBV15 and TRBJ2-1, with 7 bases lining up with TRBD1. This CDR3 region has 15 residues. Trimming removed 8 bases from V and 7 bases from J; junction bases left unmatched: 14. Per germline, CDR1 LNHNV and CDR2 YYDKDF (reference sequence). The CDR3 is CATAGGSAPGNEQFF. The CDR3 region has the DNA TGTGCCACCGCAGGGGGTAGCGCCCCTGGGAATGAGCAGTTCTTC.

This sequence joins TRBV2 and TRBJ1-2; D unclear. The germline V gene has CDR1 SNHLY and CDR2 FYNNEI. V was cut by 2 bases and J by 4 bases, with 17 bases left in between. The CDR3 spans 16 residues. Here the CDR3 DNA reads TGTGCCAGCAGTGAAACGGTATGGTCCACGGGCTATGGCTACACCTTC. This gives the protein CASSETVWSTGYGYTF.

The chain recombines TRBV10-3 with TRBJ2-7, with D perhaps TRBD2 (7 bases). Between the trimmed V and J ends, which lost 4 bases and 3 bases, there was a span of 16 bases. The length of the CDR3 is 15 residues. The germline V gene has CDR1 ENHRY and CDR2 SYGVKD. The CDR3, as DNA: TGTGCCATCAGTGGAGCTAAGGGGGGGGACTACGAGCAGTACTTC. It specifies CAISGAKGGDYEQYF.

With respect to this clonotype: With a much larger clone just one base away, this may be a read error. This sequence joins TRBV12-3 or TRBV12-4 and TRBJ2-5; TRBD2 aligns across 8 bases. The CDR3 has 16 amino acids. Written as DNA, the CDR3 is TGTACCAGCAGTTTAAAGGCGGGAGGAGGCGGAGAGACCCAGTACTTC. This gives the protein CTSSLKAGGGGETQYF.

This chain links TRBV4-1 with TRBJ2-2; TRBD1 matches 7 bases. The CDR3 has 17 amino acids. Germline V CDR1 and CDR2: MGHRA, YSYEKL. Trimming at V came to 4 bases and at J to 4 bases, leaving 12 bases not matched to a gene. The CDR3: CASSPTGKPPTTGELFF. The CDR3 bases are TGCGCCAGCAGCCCGACAGGGAAACCCCCGACCACCGGGGAGCTGTTTTTT.

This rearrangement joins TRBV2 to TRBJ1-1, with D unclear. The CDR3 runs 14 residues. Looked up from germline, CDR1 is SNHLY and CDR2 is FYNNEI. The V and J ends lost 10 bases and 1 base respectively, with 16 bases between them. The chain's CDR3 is CANTALASNTEAFF. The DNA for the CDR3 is TGTGCCAATACGGCCCTCGCATCGAACACTGAAGCTTTCTTT.

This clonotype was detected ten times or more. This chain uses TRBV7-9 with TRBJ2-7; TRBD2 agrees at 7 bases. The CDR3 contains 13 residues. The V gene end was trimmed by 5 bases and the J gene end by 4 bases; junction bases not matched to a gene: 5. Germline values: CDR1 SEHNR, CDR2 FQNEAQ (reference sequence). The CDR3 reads CASSPPSGYEQYF. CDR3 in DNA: TGTGCCAGCAGCCCACCTAGCGGTTACGAGCAGTACTTC.

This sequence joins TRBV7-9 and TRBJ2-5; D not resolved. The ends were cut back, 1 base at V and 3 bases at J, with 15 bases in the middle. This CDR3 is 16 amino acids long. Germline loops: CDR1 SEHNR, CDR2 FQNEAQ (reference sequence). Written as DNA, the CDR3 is TGTGCCAGCAGCTTAGGTGCTTCGGGCAATGAAGAGACCCAGTACTTC. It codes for CASSLGASGNEETQYF.

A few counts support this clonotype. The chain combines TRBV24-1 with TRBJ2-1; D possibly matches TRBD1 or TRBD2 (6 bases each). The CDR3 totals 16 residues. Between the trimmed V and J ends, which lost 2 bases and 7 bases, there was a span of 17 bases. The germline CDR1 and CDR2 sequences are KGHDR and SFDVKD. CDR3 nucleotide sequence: TGTGCCACCAGTGATTCAGGAGGGGGTCCGTGGAATGAGCAGTTCTTC. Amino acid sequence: CATSDSGGGPWNEQFF.

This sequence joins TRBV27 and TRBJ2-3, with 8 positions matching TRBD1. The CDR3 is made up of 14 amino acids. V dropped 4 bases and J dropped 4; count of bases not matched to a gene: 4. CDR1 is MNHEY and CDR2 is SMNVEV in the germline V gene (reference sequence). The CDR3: CASSWGQVSDTQYF. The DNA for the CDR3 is TGTGCCAGCAGTTGGGGACAGGTCTCAGATACGCAGTATTTT.

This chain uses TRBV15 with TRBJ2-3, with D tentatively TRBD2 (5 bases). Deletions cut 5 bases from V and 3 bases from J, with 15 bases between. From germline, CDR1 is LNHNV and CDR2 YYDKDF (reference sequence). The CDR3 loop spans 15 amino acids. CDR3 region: CATSGGFSPTDTQYF. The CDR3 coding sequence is TGTGCCACCAGCGGCGGGTTTTCTCCTACAGATACGCAGTATTTT.

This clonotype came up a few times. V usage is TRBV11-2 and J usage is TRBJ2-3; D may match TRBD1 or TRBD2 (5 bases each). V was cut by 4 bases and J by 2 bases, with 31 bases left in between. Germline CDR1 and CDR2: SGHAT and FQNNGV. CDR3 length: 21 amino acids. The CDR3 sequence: CASSSQTPGSWGIMNTDTQYF. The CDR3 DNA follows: TGTGCCAGCAGCTCACAAACCCCGGGCAGCTGGGGGATTATGAACACAGATACGCAGTATTTT. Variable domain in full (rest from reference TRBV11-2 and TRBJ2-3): EAGVAQSPRYKIIEKRQSVAFWCNPISGHATLYWYQQILGQGPKLLIQFQNNGVVDDSQLPKDRFSAERLKGVDSTLKIQPAKLEDSAVYLCASSSQTPGSWGIMNTDTQYFGPGTRLTVL.

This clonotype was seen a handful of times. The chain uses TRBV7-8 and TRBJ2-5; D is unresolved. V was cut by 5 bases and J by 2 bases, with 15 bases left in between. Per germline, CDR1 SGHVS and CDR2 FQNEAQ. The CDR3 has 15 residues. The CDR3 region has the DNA TGTGCCAGCAGCCCACCCCTGAACTTACAAGAGACCCAGTACTTC. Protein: CASSPPLNLQETQYF.

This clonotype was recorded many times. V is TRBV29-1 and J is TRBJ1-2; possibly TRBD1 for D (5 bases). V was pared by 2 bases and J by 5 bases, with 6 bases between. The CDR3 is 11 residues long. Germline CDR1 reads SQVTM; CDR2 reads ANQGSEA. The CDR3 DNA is TGCAGCGTTGAAACAGGTTATGGCTACACCTTC. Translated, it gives CSVETGYGYTF.

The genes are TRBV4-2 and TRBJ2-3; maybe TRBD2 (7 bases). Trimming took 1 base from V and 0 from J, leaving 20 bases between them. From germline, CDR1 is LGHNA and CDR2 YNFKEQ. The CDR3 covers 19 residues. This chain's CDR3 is CASSQVLPGGRGSTDTQYF. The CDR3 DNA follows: TGTGCCAGCAGCCAAGTACTCCCTGGTGGGAGGGGGAGCACAGATACGCAGTATTTT.

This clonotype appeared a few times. CDR3 in amino acids: CASSSMVAGEQFF. In DNA, the CDR3 is TGTGCCAGCAGCTCTATGGTAGCGGGAGAGCAGTTCTTC. This chain uses TRBV13 with TRBJ2-1; the match to TRBD2 covers 8 bases. Trimming cost V 4 bases and J 10 bases; bases outside gene matches: 6. The CDR3 extends over 13 amino acids. Germline CDR1 and CDR2: PRHDT and FYEKMQ (reference sequence). The variable domain in full, completed from reference TRBV13 and TRBJ2-1, reads AAGVIQSPRHLIKEKRETATLKCYPIPRHDTVYWYQQGPGQDPQFLISFYEKMQSDKGSIPDRFSAQQFSDYHSELNMSSLELGDSALYFCASSSMVAGEQFFGPGTRLTVL.